The rows below give T cell receptor beta chains drawn from one sample of a study of cytomegalovirus exposure and HLA in healthy donors. Clones were read by immunoSEQ multiplex PCR, and TCRdb kept only the in-frame ones, dropping some. The table lists approximately 190,000 clones, 65% to 90% of them singletons. The specimen was PBMCs. The source is a man in his forties or fifties in good health and CMV-seropositive. CDR3s include the opening cysteine and the closing phenylalanine or tryptophan. Fields, in order: CDR3 protein, V gene.

CASSPTGGNIQYF,TRBV7-2
CASSQDLPQGLTGELFF,TRBV4-3
CASSASGRGADTQYF,TRBV9
CASRPLDRDYGYTF,TRBV6-5
CASSLDRMAGFNGYTF,TRBV7-2
CASSRGGQGRTGELFF,TRBV2
CASTKTETGWGSPLHF,TRBV7-8
CASSLSSATDTQYF,TRBV27
CASSLSGGQGPSGNTIYF,TRBV28
CASSVDRVGAEAFF,TRBV2
CASSFGETQYF,TRBV28
CASSLGAGALNTEAFF,TRBV5-4
CASSYYPDRVAGYTF,TRBV6-6
CSSSLKAGVSGNTIYF,TRBV7-9
CASSDQGLLGEQYF,TRBV18
CASSLGRENTEAFF,TRBV5-4
CASSFSLHRAYEQYF,TRBV27